A selection of T cell receptor beta chains follows, all from one sample in a study of brain T cells in children with intractable seizures. The repertoire was sequenced with immunoSEQ multiplex PCR; TCRdb's copy has only in-frame clones and lacks some. The data show thousands of clones, with just over 90% seen just once and about 2% held by the top ten. The material was resected brain tissue, obtained at surgery. These receptors all stem from a boy in the first two years of life with focal cortical dysplasia and intractable seizures. Both conserved end residues are part of each CDR3. Each record gives: clone size, J gene, D gene, V gene, CDR3 DNA, CDR3 protein. D genes are given only for firm matches. For some rows the clone size is stated as once, few or many, or as a class when expanded; others skip it.

clone size: NA
J gene: TRBJ1-2
D gene: TRBD1
V gene: TRBV7-9
CDR3 DNA: TGTGCCAGCAGCTACAGGGGAAACTATGGCTACACCTTC
CDR3 protein: CASSYRGNYGYTF

clone size: NA
J gene: TRBJ2-1
D gene: TRBD1
V gene: TRBV7-2
CDR3 DNA: TGTGCCAGCAGCCCCGACAGGGGGCGATCCAATGAGCAGTTCTTC
CDR3 protein: CASSPDRGRSNEQFF

clone size: NA
J gene: TRBJ2-1
D gene: TRBD1
V gene: TRBV27
CDR3 DNA: TGTGCCAGCAGTTTATCCTCAGGGGGCCCGGTGAATGAGCAGTTCTTC
CDR3 protein: CASSLSSGGPVNEQFF

clone size: NA
J gene: TRBJ2-6
D gene: NA
V gene: TRBV6-5
CDR3 DNA: TGTGCCAGCAGTTACATTGGGGCCAACGTCCTGACTTTC
CDR3 protein: CASSYIGANVLTF

clone size: NA
J gene: TRBJ2-4
D gene: NA
V gene: TRBV4-2
CDR3 DNA: TGTGCCAGCAGCCAAGATCGACATGTAGCCAAAAACATTCAGTACTTC
CDR3 protein: CASSQDRHVAKNIQYF

clone size: NA
J gene: TRBJ1-1
D gene: TRBD1
V gene: TRBV28
CDR3 DNA: TGTGCCAGCAGTTTATGCTGGGGACAGGGGAACACTGAAGCTTTCTTT
CDR3 protein: CASSLCWGQGNTEAFF

clone size: NA
J gene: TRBJ1-2
D gene: NA
V gene: TRBV5-1
CDR3 DNA: TGCGCCAGCAGAGAGGGAGGAGTCGCTTTATCCTATGGCTACACCTTC
CDR3 protein: CASREGGVALSYGYTF

clone size: NA
J gene: TRBJ2-2
D gene: TRBD2
V gene: TRBV14
CDR3 DNA: TGTGCCAGCAGCCAAGAGAAGCGGGAGGGAAACACCGGGGAGCTGTTTTTT
CDR3 protein: CASSQEKREGNTGELFF

clone size: NA
J gene: TRBJ1-4
D gene: TRBD1
V gene: TRBV15
CDR3 DNA: TGTGCCACCAGCAGAGAAGGACAGGGGAAAAAACTGTTTTTT
CDR3 protein: CATSREGQGKKLFF

clone size: NA
J gene: TRBJ1-2
D gene: NA
V gene: TRBV2
CDR3 DNA: TGTGCCAGCAGTGAAGACACTAACTATGGCTACACCTTC
CDR3 protein: CASSEDTNYGYTF

clone size: NA
J gene: TRBJ2-1
D gene: NA
V gene: TRBV3-1/TRBV3-2
CDR3 DNA: TGTGCCAGAGAGACACCCCGGACCACCTACAATGAGCAGTTCTTC
CDR3 protein: CARETPRTTYNEQFF

clone size: NA
J gene: TRBJ2-1
D gene: NA
V gene: TRBV7-3
CDR3 DNA: TGTGCCAGCAGCCCAAGGGCGGGGTCCTACAATGAGCAGTTCTTC
CDR3 protein: CASSPRAGSYNEQFF

clone size: NA
J gene: TRBJ1-4
D gene: NA
V gene: TRBV27
CDR3 DNA: TGTGCCAGCAGTTTATCGTCCCCTTGGGGAACTAATGAAAAACTGTTTTTT
CDR3 protein: CASSLSSPWGTNEKLFF

clone size: NA
J gene: TRBJ1-5
D gene: NA
V gene: TRBV4-1
CDR3 DNA: TGCGCCAGCAGCCAAGTCACCCAGGGTAGCAATCAGCCCCAGCATTTT
CDR3 protein: CASSQVTQGSNQPQHF

clone size: NA
J gene: TRBJ2-2
D gene: NA
V gene: TRBV21-1
CDR3 DNA: TGTGCCAGCAGCAATATGCCCCTGATACAGTGGGACACCGGGGAGCTGTTTTTT
CDR3 protein: CASSNMPLIQWDTGELFF

clone size: NA
J gene: TRBJ2-7
D gene: TRBD1
V gene: TRBV4-3
CDR3 DNA: TGCGCCAGCAGCCAAGGGGGGACAGGGGGCTACGAGCAGTACTTC
CDR3 protein: CASSQGGTGGYEQYF

clone size: NA
J gene: TRBJ2-2
D gene: NA
V gene: TRBV19
CDR3 DNA: TGTGCCAGTAGTATAGCAGGGGGGACCGGGGAGCTGTTTTTT
CDR3 protein: CASSIAGGTGELFF

clone size: NA
J gene: TRBJ2-1
D gene: TRBD2
V gene: TRBV28
CDR3 DNA: TGTGCCAGCAGTTTATTGACTAGCAACCCTTCCAGCGGTGAGCAGTTCTTC
CDR3 protein: CASSLLTSNPSSGEQFF

clone size: NA
J gene: TRBJ2-7
D gene: TRBD1
V gene: TRBV27
CDR3 DNA: TGTGCCAGCAGTACACGCCTCCGGGACAGGGTCTACGAGCAGTACTTC
CDR3 protein: CASSTRLRDRVYEQYF

clone size: NA
J gene: TRBJ2-5
D gene: TRBD1
V gene: TRBV19
CDR3 DNA: TGTGCCAGCAAGGCGACAGGGCAAGAGACCCAGTACTTC
CDR3 protein: CASKATGQETQYF

clone size: once
J gene: TRBJ2-7
D gene: NA
V gene: TRBV2
CDR3 DNA: TGTGCCAGCAGTGGGTACGAGCAGTACTTC
CDR3 protein: CASSGYEQYF

clone size: NA
J gene: TRBJ2-1
D gene: NA
V gene: TRBV6-6
CDR3 DNA: TGTGCCAGCATTAGGGACCCAACCCGCGGCTCCAATGAGCAGTTCTTC
CDR3 protein: CASIRDPTRGSNEQFF

clone size: NA
J gene: TRBJ2-3
D gene: NA
V gene: TRBV5-8
CDR3 DNA: TGTGCCAGCAGCTTGTGGCTAGCCCTCCTGGATACGCAGTATTTT
CDR3 protein: CASSLWLALLDTQYF

clone size: NA
J gene: TRBJ2-3
D gene: NA
V gene: TRBV7-2
CDR3 DNA: TGTGCCAGCAGCTCTCGGGGGGCCGTAACAGATACGCAGTATTTT
CDR3 protein: CASSSRGAVTDTQYF

clone size: once
J gene: TRBJ2-7
D gene: NA
V gene: TRBV7-8
CDR3 DNA: TGTGCCAGCAGCTTACTCGAGTCAGGCTACGAGCAGTACTTC
CDR3 protein: CASSLLESGYEQYF

clone size: NA
J gene: TRBJ2-4
D gene: NA
V gene: TRBV11-2
CDR3 DNA: TGTGCCAGCAGCGCAGGGGCGCAGGAGTACTTC
CDR3 protein: CASSAGAQEYF

clone size: NA
J gene: TRBJ2-5
D gene: TRBD2
V gene: TRBV6-5
CDR3 DNA: TGTGCCAGCAGTCACCTAGCGGGAGGGCCAGAGACCCAGTACTTC
CDR3 protein: CASSHLAGGPETQYF

clone size: NA
J gene: TRBJ1-1
D gene: TRBD1
V gene: TRBV19
CDR3 DNA: TGTGCCAGTAGGTTCAGACAGGGAAGGACTGAAGCTTTCTTT
CDR3 protein: CASRFRQGRTEAFF

clone size: NA
J gene: TRBJ1-6
D gene: NA
V gene: TRBV7-6
CDR3 DNA: TGTGCCAGCAGCCCCGCTTTGGCTCCTTATAATTCACCCCTCCACTTT
CDR3 protein: CASSPALAPYNSPLHF

clone size: NA
J gene: TRBJ1-2
D gene: TRBD1
V gene: TRBV7-2
CDR3 DNA: TGTGCCAGCAGCTTAGGGGGACAGGGAGGCTACACCTTC
CDR3 protein: CASSLGGQGGYTF